The next 4 T cell receptor beta chains were all read from a single sample in a study of blood T cell repertoires in COVID-19. Here immunoSEQ multiplex PCR was the method, and the copy in TCRdb shows in-frame clones only, minus some. The sample comprises about 68,000 clones, roughly 90% of which are singletons, and around 4.7% rests with the top ten. Material for sequencing was peripheral blood. Receptor source: a woman in her fifties or sixties with active COVID-19.

V and J are TRBV7-9 and TRBJ2-1, with 8 positions matching TRBD1. The trim removed 6 bases at V and 6 bases at J, leaving 7 bases unmatched. The CDR3 loop spans 14 amino acids. From germline, CDR1 is SEHNR and CDR2 FQNEAQ (reference sequence). In nucleotides, the CDR3 is TGTGCCAGCAGTCCCCGGACAGGGATCAATGAGCAGTTCTTC. Its protein is CASSPRTGINEQFF.

The chain couples TRBV3-1 (or the pseudogene TRBV3-2) to TRBJ2-1; 7 bases match TRBD1. The CDR3 is 21 amino acids. V dropped 0 bases and J dropped 12; count of bases not matched to a gene: 29. Germline lookup yields CDR1 LGHDT and CDR2 YNNKEL (reference sequence). This chain's CDR3 is CASSQDNPHPYSNIYPGGQFF. The CDR3 region has the DNA TGTGCCAGCAGCCAAGACAACCCCCACCCGTACTCCAATATCTACCCAGGGGGGCAGTTCTTC.

The gene calls are TRBV14 and TRBJ1-5; maybe TRBD1 (5 bases). The CDR3 length is 13 residues. CDR1 is SGHDN, CDR2 FVKESK, per germline. Trimming left V 3 bases short and J 6 bases short, with 9 bases between. CDR3 in amino acids: CASSQGLGQPQHF. CDR3 DNA sequence: TGTGCCAGCAGCCAGGGGCTAGGTCAGCCCCAGCATTTT.

This clone was picked up one time. The chain employs TRBV6-5 and TRBJ2-7; D is undetermined. CDR1 is MNHEY and CDR2 is SVGAGI in the germline V gene. The CDR3 is made up of 11 amino acids. V lost 8 bases and J 7 bases, leaving 12 bases between the germline ends. The CDR3 protein is CASSNWREQYF. DNA of the CDR3: TGTGCCAGCTCAAACTGGCGGGAGCAGTACTTC.